This T cell receptor beta chain was observed in a study of blood T cell repertoires in COVID-19. About the study: Samples came from the United States, Italy and Spain, spanning acute and convalescent COVID-19. PBMCs, B-cell-depleted T cells, or T cells provided the cDNA or gDNA that made up the material.

TCRdb's copy holds only in-frame clones and misses some; the assay was immunoSEQ multiplex PCR. The table includes around 200,000 clones, 83% detected once. This CDR3 has 14 residues. Germline CDR1 and CDR2: LGHDT and YNNKEL (reference sequence). The V segment lost 1 base and the J segment 3 bases; nucleotides outside the gene matches: 3. The chain joins TRBV3-1 (or the pseudogene TRBV3-2) to TRBJ2-7, with TRBD2 identical over 7 bases. This sequence originates from a man aged 40-49 years with active or convalescent COVID-19. The source material was peripheral blood. The CDR3 region has the DNA TGTGCCAGCAGCCAAGGGCTAGCGGTCTACGAGCAGTACTTC. Its translation: CASSQGLAVYEQYF.